The 25 T cell receptor beta chains in this list originate from one sample, sequenced in a study of cytotoxic CD8 clonotypes in ibrutinib-treated CLL. Produced via immunoSEQ multiplex PCR; TCRdb's table is partial and in-frame only. The sample carries fewer than 150,000 clones, 80% to 90% recorded once. This material consisted of PBMCs, taken after 24 months of ibrutinib treatment. Source of these receptors: a human donor with chronic lymphocytic leukemia.

The chain has TRBV5-8 and TRBJ1-5, with a tentative D call TRBD1 (5 bases). This CDR3 region has 15 residues. The ends were cut back, 3 bases at V and 1 base at J, with 11 bases in the middle. Germline lookup yields CDR1 SGHTS and CDR2 YDEGEE. CDR3 protein: CASSSGTLSNQPQHF. Here the CDR3 DNA reads TGTGCCAGCAGCTCCGGGACGTTGAGCAATCAGCCCCAGCATTTT.

This clone occurred a few times. The gene calls are TRBV7-9 and TRBJ1-4, with D maybe TRBD1 (6 bases). The CDR3 has 15 residues. Germline CDR1 and CDR2: SEHNR and FQNEAQ (reference sequence). The ends were cut back, 5 bases at V and 1 base at J, with 11 bases in the middle. In nucleotides, the CDR3 is TGTGCCAGCAGCCGTCAACAGGGAACTAATGAAAAACTGTTTTTT. This codes for CASSRQQGTNEKLFF. The entire variable domain, with the rest obtained from reference TRBV7-9 and TRBJ1-4, is as follows: DTGVSQNPRHKITKRGQNVTFRCDPISEHNRLYWYRQTLGQGPEFLTYFQNEAQLEKSRLLSDRFSAERPKGSFSTLEIQRTEQGDSAMYLCASSRQQGTNEKLFFGSGTQLSVL.

This chain joins TRBV29-1 and TRBJ1-1; D not certain. The V and J ends lost 7 bases and 1 base respectively, with 7 bases between them. The CDR3 sequence is 11 residues long. Germline loops: CDR1 SQVTM, CDR2 ANQGSEA. The DNA of the CDR3 is TGCAGCGCCGTAACGAACACTGAAGCTTTCTTT. It specifies CSAVTNTEAFF.

CDR3 sequence (DNA): TGCGCCAGCAGCCAAACAACAGGGGGGACTGAAGCTTTCTTT. Its translation is CASSQTTGGTEAFF. This chain links TRBV4-3 with TRBJ1-1; TRBD1 matches 8 bases. The CDR3 is 14 amino acids. After removal of 2 bases from V and 5 bases from J, the junction contained 4 bases not matched to a gene. Germline CDR1 LGHNA, CDR2 YSLEER.

The V and J genes are TRBV6-1 and TRBJ2-3, with D unresolved. The V gene's germline CDR1 is MNHNS and CDR2 SASEGT. The CDR3 totals 11 residues. V lost 2 bases, J lost 6 bases, and 3 bases lay in between. This CDR3 is CASSEMDTQYF. Written as DNA, the CDR3 is TGTGCCAGCAGTGAAATGGATACGCAGTATTTT.

The chain is built from TRBV7-9 and TRBJ2-2; D might be TRBD1 (5 bases). CDR1 and CDR2 (germline): SEHNR, FQNEAQ (reference sequence). CDR3 size: 15 residues. The V gene lost 0 bases and the J gene lost 7 bases, with 12 bases spanning the gap. The CDR3 spells CASSLARAQGGELFF. The CDR3 coding sequence is TGTGCCAGCAGCTTAGCCCGGGCCCAGGGCGGGGAGCTGTTTTTT.

The chain joins TRBV27 to TRBJ1-1; TRBD1 aligns across 9 bases. The CDR3 covers 17 residues. Germline values: CDR1 MNHEY, CDR2 SMNVEV (reference sequence). J was trimmed by 4 bases and V by 4 bases; bases with no gene match: 13. This CDR3 reads CASSSQGAIARSTEAFF. DNA of the CDR3: TGTGCCAGCAGTTCACAGGGGGCCATAGCCCGTTCCACTGAAGCTTTCTTT.

The chain has TRBV7-2 and TRBJ1-2, with D perhaps TRBD1 (6 bases). The V gene's germline CDR1 is SGHTA and CDR2 FQGNSA. CDR3 length equals 13 residues. The V and J ends lost 5 bases and 7 bases respectively, with 14 bases between them. CDR3: CASSRDGGGGYTF. CDR3 nucleotide sequence: TGTGCCAGCAGCAGGGATGGAGGGGGTGGCTACACCTTC.

This chain connects TRBV11-2 to TRBJ1-1; D ambiguous. CDR3 length: 13 residues. The V end lost 4 bases, the J end lost 11 bases, and 17 bases lay between the germline ends. Germline CDR1 is SGHAT and CDR2 is FQNNGV. This CDR3 is CASSSTVEGLAFF. CDR3 nucleotides: TGTGCCAGCAGCTCCACGGTGGAGGGTCTGGCTTTCTTT.

The chain recombines TRBV28 with TRBJ2-7; D not resolved. The CDR3 has 16 amino acids. In germline, CDR1 is MDHEN, CDR2 SYDVKM. The V end was cut by 7 bases, the J end by 3 bases, with 22 bases between. Here the CDR3 reads CASTVPGGTVNYEQYF. CDR3 sequence (DNA): TGTGCCAGCACCGTCCCCGGCGGCACCGTCAACTACGAGCAGTACTTC. Full variable domain (remainder filled in from reference TRBV28 and TRBJ2-7): DVKVTQSSRYLVKRTGEKVFLECVQDMDHENMFWYRQDPGLGLRLIYFSYDVKMKEKGDIPEGYSVSREKKERFSLILESASTNQTSMYLCASTVPGGTVNYEQYFGPGTRLTVT.

This clone was counted once. V is TRBV29-1 and J is TRBJ2-1; 11 bases are a match to TRBD2. V was clipped by 2 bases and J by 0 bases; unmatched bases: 3. The CDR3 consists of 16 residues. The V gene's germline CDR1 is SQVTM and CDR2 ANQGSEA. The CDR3: CSVELAGGISYNEQFF. CDR3 nucleotides: TGCAGCGTTGAACTAGCGGGGGGCATCTCCTACAATGAGCAGTTCTTC.

The chain joins TRBV11-2 to TRBJ2-1; D may be TRBD1 (5 bases). There are 16 residues in the CDR3. V was trimmed by 3 bases and J by 3 bases, leaving 15 bases between them. Germline CDR1 reads SGHAT; CDR2 reads FQNNGV. The CDR3 reads CASSLKGKILYNEQFF. CDR3 DNA sequence: TGTGCCAGCAGCTTGAAGGGGAAAATCCTCTACAATGAGCAGTTCTTC.

This chain connects TRBV19 to TRBJ1-2, with D hard to call. CDR3 length equals 16 residues. The V gene's germline CDR1 is LNHDA and CDR2 SQIVND (reference sequence). Trimming shortened V by 3 bases and J by 4 bases, and 18 bases separated the two germline ends. The CDR3 DNA reads TGTGCCAGTAGTATTACGGGAAGTCCTGGACGCTATGGCTACACCTTC. As protein: CASSITGSPGRYGYTF.

This rearrangement joins TRBV6-1 to TRBJ2-5; D is possibly TRBD1 or TRBD2 (5 bases each). V was clipped by 2 bases and J by 5 bases, with 9 bases between them. The CDR3 has 13 amino acids. The germline V gene has CDR1 MNHNS and CDR2 SASEGT. Here the CDR3 reads CASSETWGETQYF. The CDR3, as DNA: TGTGCCAGCAGTGAAACTTGGGGGGAGACCCAGTACTTC.

Points on this clone: Compared with germline, one end of the junction differs, possibly owing to a read error. This chain uses TRBV6-6 with TRBJ2-1; D is uncertain. This CDR3 region has 13 residues. Germline CDR1 is MNHNY and CDR2 is SVGAGI (reference sequence). In DNA, the CDR3 is TGTGCCAGCAGTTACCCCTCCGACAATGAGCAGTTCTTC. As protein: CASSYPSDNEQFF.

This clone was detected a few times. V usage is TRBV21-1 and J usage is TRBJ2-1. TRBV21-1 is a pseudogene locus. This CDR3 spans 13 amino acids. The chain's CDR3 is CASSKDWTGEQFF. The CDR3 DNA follows: TGTGCCAGCAGCAAAGACTGGACGGGTGAGCAGTTCTTC.

The chain couples TRBV18 to TRBJ2-3, with TRBD2 identical over 11 bases. J was trimmed by 4 bases and V by 2 bases; bases with no gene match: 2. Per the germline V gene, CDR1 is KGHSH and CDR2 is LQKENI. This CDR3 has 15 residues. The CDR3 region is CASSPGLAGPDTQYF. DNA of the CDR3: TGTGCCAGCTCACCAGGACTAGCGGGCCCAGATACGCAGTATTTT.

V usage is TRBV7-9 and J usage is TRBJ2-6; D is unresolved. The CDR3 totals 15 residues. V was pared by 2 bases and J by 1 base, with 6 bases between. From germline, CDR1 is SEHNR and CDR2 FQNEAQ (reference sequence). CDR3 region: CASSLTRSGANVLTF. In DNA, the CDR3 is TGTGCCAGCAGCTTAACGAGATCTGGGGCCAACGTCCTGACTTTC.

The V call is TRBV29-1, the J call TRBJ1-2; weak D call: TRBD1 (5 bases). The length of the CDR3 is 12 residues. V was clipped by 6 bases and J by 3 bases, with 11 bases between them. Germline assignment: CDR1 SQVTM and CDR2 ANQGSEA. The CDR3 DNA reads as TGCAGCGTCCGTGGAGGGGACTATGGCTACACCTTC. This encodes CSVRGGDYGYTF.

This chain uses TRBV7-2 with TRBJ1-6; possible D gene TRBD1, 5 bases. Germline V gene lookup returns CDR1 SGHTA and CDR2 FQGNSA. The length of the CDR3 is 14 residues. V shed 5 bases and J shed 13 bases, with 18 bases lying between them. The CDR3 reads CASSPSGDGLPLHF. CDR3 DNA: TGTGCCAGCAGCCCCTCGGGGGACGGTTTGCCCCTCCACTTT.

The rearrangement joins TRBV10-3 to TRBJ2-7; 12 bases map to TRBD2. The ends lost 6 bases at V and 0 bases at J; junction bases unmatched: 3. This CDR3 is built from 15 residues. CDR1 and CDR2 from the germline V gene are ENHRY and SYGVKD. As DNA, the CDR3 is TGTGCCATCAGGACTAGCGGGGGAACCTCCTACGAGCAGTACTTC. Protein: CAIRTSGGTSYEQYF.

This chain uses TRBV18 with TRBJ2-3; D uncertain. CDR3 length: 15 amino acids. The V and J ends lost 0 bases and 2 bases respectively, with 9 bases between them. Germline V lookup: CDR1 KGHSH, CDR2 LQKENI. In nucleotides, the CDR3 is TGTGCCAGCTCACCACCAGTCCAGTACACAGATACGCAGTATTTT. Amino acid sequence: CASSPPVQYTDTQYF.

The rearrangement joins TRBV6-1 to TRBJ2-7; D is uncertain. Per germline, CDR1 MNHNS and CDR2 SASEGT. The CDR3 consists of 16 residues. V was cut by 0 bases and J by 0 bases, with 12 bases left in between. The CDR3 coding sequence is TGTGCCAGCAGTGAAGCAGCACAGCCCCGCTCCTACGAGCAGTACTTC. It specifies CASSEAAQPRSYEQYF.

This clone was observed a few times. The CDR3 DNA follows: TGTGCCAGTAGTCCTATAGACAGCTACGAGCAGTACTTC. This gives the protein CASSPIDSYEQYF. The rearrangement links TRBV19 to TRBJ2-7, with D perhaps matching TRBD1 (5 bases). Deletions cut 5 bases from V and 3 bases from J, with 11 bases between. The CDR3 has 13 amino acids. Germline CDR1 reads LNHDA; CDR2 reads SQIVND (reference sequence).

This clone appeared once. The chain employs TRBV7-2 and TRBJ2-1, with D possibly TRBD2 on 6 matching bases. This CDR3 contains 16 residues. The ends were cut back, 5 bases at V and 2 bases at J, with 16 bases in the middle. Germline lookup yields CDR1 SGHTA and CDR2 FQGNSA. As DNA, the CDR3 is TGTGCCAGCAGCCCTCAGGGAGGCCGAGCCTACAATGAGCAGTTCTTC. Translating it yields CASSPQGGRAYNEQFF.